The next 14 T cell receptor beta chains were all read from a single sample in a study of blood T cell repertoires in COVID-19. TCRdb's copy holds only in-frame clones and misses some; the assay was immunoSEQ multiplex PCR. The sample comprises about 150,000 clones, about 85% of which are singletons, and about 4.1% rests with the top ten. Material: peripheral blood. Receptors originate from a woman aged 60-75 years with active or convalescent COVID-19.

The CDR3 here is CASSSQTGSTTYEQYF. CDR3 nucleotides: TGTGCCAGCAGCTCCCAGACAGGGAGCACAACCTACGAGCAGTACTTC. V usage is TRBV28 and J usage is TRBJ2-7; TRBD1 matches at 7 bases. Germline trimming cut 6 bases from V and 2 bases from J; bases unmatched to any gene: 13. Germline V CDR1 and CDR2: MDHEN, SYDVKM. CDR3 length: 16 amino acids.

The V and J genes are TRBV7-3 and TRBJ2-3, with TRBD2 matching 15 bases. V dropped 1 base and J dropped 8; count of bases not matched to a gene: 1. CDR1 is SGHTA and CDR2 is FQGTGA in the germline V gene. CDR3 size: 15 residues. The CDR3 spells CASSLMGLAGGTQYF. The CDR3 DNA sequence: TGTGCCAGCAGCTTAATGGGACTAGCGGGGGGTACGCAGTATTTT.

V usage is TRBV18 and J usage is TRBJ1-1; D is unclear. CDR3 length: 13 amino acids. The germline V and J ends were trimmed by 2 bases and 1 base, with 5 bases remaining between them. CDR1 and CDR2 from the germline V gene are KGHSH and LQKENI. The chain's CDR3 is CASSPTENTEAFF. The CDR3 DNA sequence: TGTGCCAGCTCACCAACAGAGAACACTGAAGCTTTCTTT. Variable domain in full (rest from reference TRBV18 and TRBJ1-1): NAGVMQNPRHLVRRRGQEARLRCSPMKGHSHVYWYRQLPEEGLKFMVYLQKENIIDESGMPKERFSAEFPKEGPSILRIQQVVRGDSAAYFCASSPTENTEAFFGQGTRLTVV.

As regards this clone: No DNA is shown, since the ends of the CDR3 on it are uncertain; the CDR3 is the one TCRdb lists. The rearrangement joins TRBV20-1 to TRBJ2-7; no DNA check was done on the table's D call, TRBD1. Looked up from germline, CDR1 is DFQATT and CDR2 is SNEGSKA (reference sequence). The CDR3 totals 13 residues, both ends included. The CDR3 loop reads CSASFQMSYEQYF.

This CDR3 reads CASSYGGQRTEAFF. CDR3 coding DNA: TGTGCCAGCAGTTACGGGGGACAGCGGACTGAAGCTTTCTTT. The chain joins TRBV6-2 or TRBV6-3 to TRBJ1-1, with 7 positions matching TRBD1. The length of the CDR3 is 14 residues. Germline trimming cut 2 bases from V and 5 bases from J; bases unmatched to any gene: 5. Germline-derived CDR1 and CDR2 are MNHEY and SVGEGT.

The gene calls are TRBV4-3 and TRBJ2-5, with D possibly matching TRBD2 (6 bases). The CDR3 totals 13 residues. CDR1 is LGHNA and CDR2 is YSLEER in the germline V gene. V dropped 2 bases and J dropped 4 bases, with 8 bases sitting between them. The CDR3 sequence is CASSQTSLETQYF. CDR3 in DNA: TGCGCCAGCAGCCAAACTAGCTTAGAGACCCAGTACTTC.

V and J are TRBV12-5 and TRBJ2-5; 7 bases line up with TRBD2. V shed 7 bases, J shed 2 bases, and the junction held 10 bases outside the gene matches. The CDR3 loop spans 15 amino acids. Germline lookup yields CDR1 LGHNT and CDR2 FRNRAP. DNA of the CDR3: TGTGCTAGTGCGCGGGACTACCATGATCAAGAGACCCAGTACTTC. This gives the protein CASARDYHDQETQYF.

V gene TRBV7-9 combines with J gene TRBJ1-1; TRBD1 agrees at 7 bases. The germline V gene encodes CDR1 SEHNR and CDR2 FQNEAQ (reference sequence). J lost 1 base, V lost 5 bases, and 7 bases had no gene match. This CDR3 has 15 residues. CDR3 sequence reads: CASSLRQGGNTEAFF. The CDR3, as DNA: TGTGCCAGCAGCCTCCGACAGGGAGGGAACACTGAAGCTTTCTTT.

V is TRBV19 and J is TRBJ1-1; D gene uncertain. Germline CDR1 LNHDA, CDR2 SQIVND (reference sequence). V was cut by 3 bases and J by 6 bases, with 14 bases left in between. The CDR3 spans 14 residues. The CDR3 region is CASSIYLDTAEAFF. The CDR3 coding sequence is TGTGCCAGTAGTATCTATCTCGACACCGCTGAAGCTTTCTTT.

The J gene is TRBJ1-5, the V gene TRBV4-3; 9 bases are a match to TRBD1. Germline V lookup: CDR1 LGHNA, CDR2 YSLEER. Germline trimming cut 3 bases from V and 0 bases from J; bases unmatched to any gene: 12. The CDR3 sequence is 19 residues long. CDR3 sequence reads: CASSQPDGTGPYSNQPQHF. The CDR3 nucleotides read TGCGCCAGCAGCCAGCCAGATGGGACAGGGCCGTATAGCAATCAGCCCCAGCATTTT.

DNA for the CDR3: TGTGCCAGCAGCTTATCCCCGGGAACTAATGAAAAACTGTTTTTT. The encoded protein is CASSLSPGTNEKLFF. The rearrangement uses TRBV7-2 and TRBJ1-4; no definite D call. The length of the CDR3 is 15 residues. CDR1 is SGHTA and CDR2 is FQGNSA in the germline V gene. Trimming left V 2 bases short and J 1 base short, with 8 bases between.

The CDR3 is CASSLPPLQLNEQFF. CDR3 nucleotide sequence: TGTGCCAGCAGCTTACCCCCGCTACAGCTGAATGAGCAGTTCTTC. The chain couples TRBV7-2 to TRBJ2-1; D uncertain. V lost 2 bases to trimming and J lost 7 bases, with 15 bases between them. The germline CDR1 and CDR2 sequences are SGHTA and FQGNSA. The CDR3 is made up of 15 amino acids.

The chain uses TRBV11-1 and TRBJ2-2; D is possibly TRBD2 (6 bases). From germline, CDR1 is SGHAT and CDR2 FQDESV (reference sequence). The CDR3 runs 15 residues. V was shortened by 3 bases and J by 0 bases, with 8 bases between the two germline ends. CDR3 coding DNA: TGTGCCAGCAGCTTGGGACTTACGAACACCGGGGAGCTGTTTTTT. Translated: CASSLGLTNTGELFF.

The chain employs TRBV19 and TRBJ1-4, with 11 bases that match TRBD1. The V gene end was trimmed by 8 bases and the J gene end by 8 bases; junction bases not matched to a gene: 7. Germline CDR1 LNHDA, CDR2 SQIVND (reference sequence). The CDR3 has 14 residues. As DNA, the CDR3 is TGTGCCAGTGAGGCCGGACAGGGGGCAGAAAAACTGTTTTTT. Translating it yields CASEAGQGAEKLFF.